These 25 T cell receptor beta chains share one sample of origin, sequenced in a study of blood T cell repertoires in COVID-19. The assay was immunoSEQ multiplex PCR, and TCRdb's table has in-frame clones only and misses some. Of fewer than 150,000 clones in the sample, roughly 80% were seen once. Specimen: peripheral blood. The receptors derive from a human donor in a cohort sampled during active COVID-19.

This chain uses TRBV28 with TRBJ1-2; a possible D gene is TRBD1 (6 bases). Germline CDR1 reads MDHEN; CDR2 reads SYDVKM. V was cut by 1 base and J by 1 base, with 10 bases left in between. The CDR3 spans 15 residues. As DNA, the CDR3 is TGTGCCAGCAGTTTATCCAGGGGATTTAACTATGGCTACACCTTC. It codes for CASSLSRGFNYGYTF.

The V gene is TRBV24-1, the J gene TRBJ2-5; 11 nucleotides line up with TRBD1. Unmatched junction bases numbered 6, after V lost 8 bases and J lost 2 bases. This CDR3 has 15 amino acids. Germline CDR1 and CDR2: KGHDR and SFDVKD. CDR3 nucleotides: TGTGCCACCACCACCGGGACAGGGGGTCAAGAGACCCAGTACTTC. This encodes CATTTGTGGQETQYF.

Here the CDR3 reads CASSKTEILYGYTF. The CDR3 region has the DNA TGTGCCAGCAGTAAGACAGAAATCCTCTATGGCTACACCTTC. The chain uses TRBV2 and TRBJ1-2, with a possible D match to TRBD1 (5 bases). V was pared by 5 bases and J by 4 bases, with 14 bases between. Germline V gene sequence: CDR1 SNHLY, CDR2 FYNNEI. This CDR3 is 14 amino acids long.

The genes are TRBV2 and TRBJ2-5; 7 positions match TRBD1. The length of the CDR3 is 14 residues. Germline assignment: CDR1 SNHLY and CDR2 FYNNEI. V shed 6 bases, J shed 5 bases, and the junction held 9 bases outside the gene matches. In DNA form, the CDR3 reads TGTGCCAGCAGAAGAAGTACAGGGGAGGAGACCCAGTACTTC. This translates into CASRRSTGEETQYF.

The genes are TRBV6-2 or TRBV6-3 and TRBJ1-5; 8 nucleotides line up with TRBD1. Losses at the gene ends were 0 bases for V and 1 base for J; bases not matched to a gene: 8. This CDR3 is built from 18 residues. Germline loops: CDR1 MNHEY, CDR2 SVGEGT. CDR3 nucleotides: TGTGCCAGCAGTTACTCCTGGACAGGGAGGGGCAGCAATCAGCCCCAGCATTTT. Protein: CASSYSWTGRGSNQPQHF.

The chain couples TRBV6-6 to TRBJ1-1; D is perhaps TRBD1 (6 bases). V dropped 4 bases and J dropped 1 base, with 13 bases sitting between them. There are 15 residues in the CDR3. The V gene's germline CDR1 is MNHNY and CDR2 SVGAGI (reference sequence). DNA of the CDR3: TGTGCCAGCAGTTCTCCTCAGGGGTGGAACACTGAAGCTTTCTTT. This encodes CASSSPQGWNTEAFF.

This chain uses TRBV11-2 with TRBJ2-1; D uncertain. This CDR3 is 10 amino acids long. The germline gives CDR1 SGHAT, CDR2 FQNNGV. Deletions cut 3 bases from V and 10 bases from J, with 4 bases between. The CDR3 region is CASSLREQFF. Written as DNA, the CDR3 is TGTGCCAGCAGCTTGCGAGAGCAGTTCTTC.

The chain links TRBV19 to TRBJ2-3, with a weak D call TRBD2 (5 bases). This CDR3 region has 18 residues. V was trimmed by 0 bases and J by 2 bases, leaving 18 bases between them. Germline CDR1 reads LNHDA; CDR2 reads SQIVND (reference sequence). Written as DNA, the CDR3 is TGTGCCAGTAGTATAGATCGTCGTTATTTGGGAGACACAGATACGCAGTATTTT. This translates into CASSIDRRYLGDTDTQYF.

The chain links TRBV6-1 to TRBJ2-4, with D possibly TRBD1 on 5 matching bases. The V gene's germline CDR1 is MNHNS and CDR2 SASEGT. CDR3 size: 14 residues. Trimming pared 3 bases from V and 8 bases from J, leaving 14 bases between. CDR3 in amino acids: CASSDVQVGDIQYF. The CDR3 DNA reads TGTGCCAGCAGTGACGTACAGGTTGGGGACATTCAGTACTTC.

The CDR3 DNA reads as TGTGCCAGCAGCCAGGGACAGGCTTATAATTCACCCCTCCACTTT. Protein product: CASSQGQAYNSPLHF. The chain has TRBV3-1 (or the pseudogene TRBV3-2) and TRBJ1-6, with 8 bases that match TRBD1. V lost 3 bases to trimming and J lost 4 bases; unmatched junction nucleotides: 2. This CDR3 is 15 amino acids long. Germline V gene sequence: CDR1 LGHDT, CDR2 YNNKEL (reference sequence).

V and J are TRBV7-2 and TRBJ1-4; weak D call: TRBD1 (6 bases). Germline V gene data show CDR1 as SGHTA and CDR2 as FQGNSA. The CDR3 is 13 residues long. The V and J ends lost 5 bases and 8 bases respectively, with 12 bases between them. Here the CDR3 DNA reads TGTGCCAGCAGCGCCGACAGGCCCGAAAAACTGTTTTTT. The encoded protein is CASSADRPEKLFF.

V usage is TRBV6-7 and J usage is TRBJ2-7, with 7 bases lining up with TRBD1. TRBV6-7 has ORF status, its function being uncertain. Losses at the gene ends were 2 bases for V and 2 bases for J; bases not matched to a gene: 6. The CDR3 contains 15 residues. CDR3 coding DNA: TGTGCCAGCAGTTACCCGACAGGGATACCCTACGAGCAGTACTTC. This encodes CASSYPTGIPYEQYF.

The J gene is TRBJ2-7, the V gene TRBV5-6, with 9 positions matching TRBD1. The germline V gene encodes CDR1 SGHDT and CDR2 YYEEEE. V dropped 3 bases and J dropped 4; count of bases not matched to a gene: 2. This CDR3 has 13 residues. The CDR3 loop is CASSSGTGYEQYF. The CDR3 coding sequence is TGTGCCAGCAGCTCAGGGACAGGGTACGAGCAGTACTTC.

J is TRBJ1-1 and V is TRBV9; D unresolved. Germline CDR1 is SGDLS and CDR2 is YYNGEE. V lost 0 bases, J lost 5 bases, and 14 bases lay in between. CDR3 length: 15 residues. The CDR3 nucleotides read TGTGCCAGCAGCGTAGTGTACGGGGTGGATACTGAAGCTTTCTTT. It is translated as CASSVVYGVDTEAFF.

J is TRBJ2-7 and V is TRBV5-4, with D maybe TRBD1 (7 bases). Germline-derived CDR1 and CDR2 are SGHNT and YYREEE (reference sequence). This CDR3 is built from 17 residues. The ends were cut back, 4 bases at V and 1 base at J, with 21 bases in the middle. The CDR3 bases are TGTGCCAGCAGCCGGGCCGCGGGACAGCTCTCTTCCTACGAGCAGTACTTC. It encodes CASSRAAGQLSSYEQYF. The variable domain in full, completed from reference TRBV5-4 and TRBJ2-7, reads ETGVTQSPTHLIKTRGQQVTLRCSSQSGHNTVSWYQQALGQGPQFIFQYYREEENGRGNFPPRFSGLQFPNYSSELNVNALELDDSALYLCASSRAAGQLSSYEQYFGPGTRLTVT.

This chain links TRBV3-1 (or the pseudogene TRBV3-2) with TRBJ1-4; the D gene is possibly TRBD1 (6 bases). This CDR3 spans 14 amino acids. Germline V gene sequence: CDR1 LGHDT, CDR2 YNNKEL (reference sequence). Trimming took off 6 bases at V and 7 bases at J, with 15 bases between the two ends. The CDR3 DNA reads as TGTGCCAGCAGGAGCCGGGACAATGGTGAAAAACTGTTTTTT. This gives the protein CASRSRDNGEKLFF.

This chain connects TRBV7-6 to TRBJ2-5; D possibly corresponds to TRBD2 (6 bases). There are 12 residues in the CDR3. Germline V CDR1 and CDR2: SGHVS, FNYEAQ. Trimming cost V 5 bases and J 5 bases, with 9 bases left between them. The CDR3 loop reads CASSAGMETQYF. CDR3 nucleotides: TGTGCCAGCAGCGCGGGAATGGAGACCCAGTACTTC.

The chain recombines TRBV28 with TRBJ2-7; TRBD1 agrees at 8 bases. The CDR3 length is 15 residues. CDR1 MDHEN and CDR2 SYDVKM come from the germline V gene. V lost 8 bases and J lost 3; bases outside the gene matches: 12. DNA for the CDR3: TGTGCCAGCGTTGGCCCCCGGGACAGGTACTACGAGCAGTACTTC. Protein sequence: CASVGPRDRYYEQYF.

This clone was counted a single time. This chain links TRBV6-5 with TRBJ2-3, with 12 positions matching TRBD2. CDR1 and CDR2 (germline): MNHEY, SVGAGI. The CDR3 extends over 14 amino acids. Trimming took 6 bases from V and 8 from J; bases not matched to a gene: 6. In DNA, the CDR3 is TGTGCCAGCAGCTGGACTAGCGGGGATGGTACGCAGTATTTT. It specifies CASSWTSGDGTQYF.

The chain couples TRBV10-1 to TRBJ1-5; D remains unclear. The CDR3 is 12 amino acids. V gave up 3 bases and J gave up 6 bases, with 6 bases separating them. The germline gives CDR1 WNHNN, CDR2 SYGVQD (reference sequence). CDR3 nucleotide sequence: TGCGCCAGCAGTGAAGCGGGTCAGCCCCAGCATTTT. Translation gives CASSEAGQPQHF.

V is TRBV5-8 and J is TRBJ2-1; 8 nucleotides line up with TRBD1. Losses at the gene ends were 5 bases for V and 5 bases for J; bases not matched to a gene: 3. In germline, CDR1 is SGHTS, CDR2 YDEGEE. This CDR3 contains 13 residues. CDR3 amino acids: CASRRDRNNEQFF. CDR3 coding DNA: TGTGCCAGCAGACGGGACAGGAACAATGAGCAGTTCTTC.

The sample holds one count of this clone. V gene TRBV7-9 combines with J gene TRBJ2-6; 7 bases line up with TRBD1. The CDR3 consists of 15 residues. Trimming at V came to 5 bases and at J to 2 bases, leaving 3 bases not matched to a gene. In germline, CDR1 is SEHNR, CDR2 FQNEAQ (reference sequence). The CDR3 sequence is CASSLQGTGANVLTF. The CDR3 bases are TGTGCCAGCAGCCTACAGGGGACTGGGGCCAACGTCCTGACTTTC.

This clone was observed once. V usage is TRBV6-5 and J usage is TRBJ1-2, with 10 bases fitting TRBD1. Trimming took 5 bases from V and 8 from J; bases not matched to a gene: 5. The germline gives CDR1 MNHEY, CDR2 SVGAGI. The CDR3 loop spans 13 amino acids. As DNA, the CDR3 is TGTGCCAGCAGTCCTGACAGGGGGCCAGGCTACACCTTC. This encodes CASSPDRGPGYTF.

V usage is TRBV5-8 and J usage is TRBJ1-6; D perhaps matches TRBD1 (5 bases). V lost 4 bases, J lost 5 bases, and 10 bases lay in between. Germline-derived CDR1 and CDR2 are SGHTS and YDEGEE. The CDR3 consists of 14 residues. CDR3 coding DNA: TGTGCCAGCAGCCGTCGACAGAATAATTCACCCCTCCACTTT. As protein: CASSRRQNNSPLHF.

This CDR3 is CASSGLAGASSYNEQFF. In DNA, the CDR3 is TGTGCCAGTAGCGGACTAGCGGGGGCCAGCTCCTACAATGAGCAGTTCTTC. The chain recombines TRBV19 with TRBJ2-1; 13 bases are a match to TRBD2. The CDR3 contains 17 residues. J was trimmed by 0 bases and V by 6 bases; bases with no gene match: 5. The germline CDR1 and CDR2 sequences are LNHDA and SQIVND (reference sequence).